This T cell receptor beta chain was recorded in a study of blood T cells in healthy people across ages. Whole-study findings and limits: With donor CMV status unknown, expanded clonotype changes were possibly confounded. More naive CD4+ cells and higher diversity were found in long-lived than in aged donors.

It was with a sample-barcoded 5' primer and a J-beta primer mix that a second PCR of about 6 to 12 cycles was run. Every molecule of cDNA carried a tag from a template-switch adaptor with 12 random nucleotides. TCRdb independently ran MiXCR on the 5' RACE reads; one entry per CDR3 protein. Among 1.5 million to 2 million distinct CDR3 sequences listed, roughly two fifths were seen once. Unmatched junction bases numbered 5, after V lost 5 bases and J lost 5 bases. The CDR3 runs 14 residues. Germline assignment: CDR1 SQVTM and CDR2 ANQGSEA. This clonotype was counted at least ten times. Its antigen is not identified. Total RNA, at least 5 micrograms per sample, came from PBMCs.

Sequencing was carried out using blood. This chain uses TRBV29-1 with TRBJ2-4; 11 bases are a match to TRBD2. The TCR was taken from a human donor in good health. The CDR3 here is CSVNSGGAENIQYF. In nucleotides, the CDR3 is TGCAGCGTTAATAGCGGGGGGGCGGAAAACATTCAGTACTTC.